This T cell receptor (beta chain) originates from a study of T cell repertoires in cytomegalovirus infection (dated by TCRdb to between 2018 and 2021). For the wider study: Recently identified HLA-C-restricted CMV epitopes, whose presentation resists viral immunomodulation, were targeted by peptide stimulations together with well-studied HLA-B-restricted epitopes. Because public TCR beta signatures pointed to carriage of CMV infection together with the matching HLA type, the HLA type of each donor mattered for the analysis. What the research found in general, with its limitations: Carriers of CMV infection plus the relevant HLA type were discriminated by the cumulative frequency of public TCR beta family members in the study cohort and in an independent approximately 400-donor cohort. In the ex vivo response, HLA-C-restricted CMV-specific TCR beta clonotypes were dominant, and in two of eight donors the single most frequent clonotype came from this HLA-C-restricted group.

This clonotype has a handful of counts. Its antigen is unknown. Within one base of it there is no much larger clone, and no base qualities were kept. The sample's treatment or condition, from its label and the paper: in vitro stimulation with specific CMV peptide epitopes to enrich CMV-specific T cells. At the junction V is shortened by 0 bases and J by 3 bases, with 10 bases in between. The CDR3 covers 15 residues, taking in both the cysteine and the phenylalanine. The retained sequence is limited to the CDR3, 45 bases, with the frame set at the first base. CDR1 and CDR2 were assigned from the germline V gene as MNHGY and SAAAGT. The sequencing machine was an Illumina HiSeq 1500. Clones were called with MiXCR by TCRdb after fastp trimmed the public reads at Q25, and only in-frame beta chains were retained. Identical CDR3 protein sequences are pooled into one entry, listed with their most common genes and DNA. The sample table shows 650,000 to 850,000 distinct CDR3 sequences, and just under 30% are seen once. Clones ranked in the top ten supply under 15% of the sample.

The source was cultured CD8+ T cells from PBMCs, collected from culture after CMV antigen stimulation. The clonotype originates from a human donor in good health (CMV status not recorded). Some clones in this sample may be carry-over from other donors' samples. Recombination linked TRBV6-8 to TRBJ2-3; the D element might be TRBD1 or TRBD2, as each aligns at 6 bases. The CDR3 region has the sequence CASSYSRGQTDTQYF. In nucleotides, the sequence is TGTGCCAGCAGTTACTCGCGGGGACAAACAGATACGCAGTATTTT.